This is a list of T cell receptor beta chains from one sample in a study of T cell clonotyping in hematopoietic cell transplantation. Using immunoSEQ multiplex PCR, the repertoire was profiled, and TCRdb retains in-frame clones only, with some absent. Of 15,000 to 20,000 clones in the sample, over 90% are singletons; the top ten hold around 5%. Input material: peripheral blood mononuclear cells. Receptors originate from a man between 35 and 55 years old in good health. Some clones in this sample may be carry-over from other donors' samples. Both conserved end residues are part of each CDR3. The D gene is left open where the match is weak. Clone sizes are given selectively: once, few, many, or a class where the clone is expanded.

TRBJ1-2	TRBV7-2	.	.	TGTGCCAGCAGCTTAGCTAACTATGGCTACACCTTC	CASSLANYGYTF
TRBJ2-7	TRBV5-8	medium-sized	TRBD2	TGTGCCAGCCCTTTAGGCAGCGGGGGCAGCTACGAGCAGTACTTC	CASPLGSGGSYEQYF
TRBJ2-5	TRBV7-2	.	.	TGTGCCAGCAGCTTAGCTATCGGGCAGCTGCAAGAGACCCAGTACTTC	CASSLAIGQLQETQYF
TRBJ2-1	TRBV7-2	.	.	TGTGCCAGCAGCTTAGGGGGAACCGAGCAGTTCTTC	CASSLGGTEQFF
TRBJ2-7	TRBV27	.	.	TGTGCCAGCCCCGGACAGATTTATTCCTACGAGCAGTACTTC	CASPGQIYSYEQYF
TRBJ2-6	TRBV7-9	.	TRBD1	TGTGCCAGCAGCAGGGACAGTCCGGGGGGGGCCAACGTCCTGACTTTC	CASSRDSPGGANVLTF
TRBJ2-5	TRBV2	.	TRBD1	TGTGCCAGCACCCGTCCCGGGACAGGAGTGGGGGAGACCCAGTACTTC	CASTRPGTGVGETQYF
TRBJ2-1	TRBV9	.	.	TGTGCCAGCAGCGTAGATCGTAACGGAGACTACAATGAGCAGTTCTTC	CASSVDRNGDYNEQFF
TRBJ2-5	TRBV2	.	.	TGTGCCAGCAGTGAACTGTTGCGGGAGACCCAGTACTTC	CASSELLRETQYF
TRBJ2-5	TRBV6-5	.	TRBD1	TGTGCCAGCAGTTCCTTAGACAGGGAAGAGACCCAGTACTTC	CASSSLDREETQYF
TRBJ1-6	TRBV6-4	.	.	TGTGCCAGCAGGGCCGGGGGAGAGGGAAATTCACCCCTCCACTTT	CASRAGGEGNSPLHF
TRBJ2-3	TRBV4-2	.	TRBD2	TGTGCCAGCAGCCAAAAACTAGCGGGAGGGCCAGATACGCAGTATTTT	CASSQKLAGGPDTQYF
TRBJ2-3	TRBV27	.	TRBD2	TGTGCCAGCAGTACCCGGACTAGCCCGAGGGCAGATACGCAGTATTTT	CASSTRTSPRADTQYF
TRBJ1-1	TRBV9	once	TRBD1	TGTGCCAGCAGCGTAGTGGGACAGGGGAACACTGAAGCTTTCTTT	CASSVVGQGNTEAFF
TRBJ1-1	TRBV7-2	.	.	TGTGCCAGCAGCTTAGGGGTACGTGGGGCCCTCACTGAAGCTTTCTTT	CASSLGVRGALTEAFF
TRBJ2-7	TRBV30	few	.	TGTGCCTGGAGTGTCATGGAGGAGCAGTACTTC	CAWSVMEEQYF
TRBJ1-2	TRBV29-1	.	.	TGCAGCGTTGGGGTCGAGGGCCTCTATGGCTACACCTTC	CSVGVEGLYGYTF
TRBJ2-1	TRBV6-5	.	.	TGTGCCAGCAGTTTAGCATCCAGCAGTACAGATGAGCAGTTCTTC	CASSLASSSTDEQFF
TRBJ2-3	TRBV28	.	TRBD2	TGTGCCAGCATCGGGGGACTAGCGGGAGTAGCAGATACGCAGTATTTT	CASIGGLAGVADTQYF
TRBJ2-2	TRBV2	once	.	TGTGCCAGCAAAATGGTACAGCCTTGGGAGGCCGGGGAGCTGTTTTTT	CASKMVQPWEAGELFF
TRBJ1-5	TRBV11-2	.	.	TGTGCCAGCAGCTTATCCGGCCAGCCCCAGCATTTT	CASSLSGQPQHF
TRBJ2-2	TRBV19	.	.	TGTGCCAGTACCAACCTAGTAACCTCCGGGGAGCTGTTTTTT	CASTNLVTSGELFF
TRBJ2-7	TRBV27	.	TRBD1	TGTGCCAGCAGTTTAGGGACAGGGGTCTCCTACGAGCAGTACTTC	CASSLGTGVSYEQYF
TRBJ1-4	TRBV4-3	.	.	TGCGCCAGCAGCCAAGATCCCCTTATAGAACTGTTTTTT	CASSQDPLIELFF
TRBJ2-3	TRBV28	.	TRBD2	TGTGCCAGCAGTTTATACAGGAGCGGGAGGGCCACAGATACGCAGTATTTT	CASSLYRSGRATDTQYF
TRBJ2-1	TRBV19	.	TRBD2	TGTGCCAGTAGTTCCGGGACTAGAAGCCCCAATGAGCAGTTCTTC	CASSSGTRSPNEQFF
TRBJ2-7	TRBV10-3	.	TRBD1	TGTGCCATCAGTGCGACAGGGGCCAAGGGAGAGCAGTACTTC	CAISATGAKGEQYF
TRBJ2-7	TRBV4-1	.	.	TGCGCCAGCAGCCAAGGGACGCGAGCGGGCTACGAGCAGTACTTC	CASSQGTRAGYEQYF
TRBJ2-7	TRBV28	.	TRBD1	TGTGCCAGCAGTTGGAGGCACAGGGGCTACGAGCAGTACTTC	CASSWRHRGYEQYF
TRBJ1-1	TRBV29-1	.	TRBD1	TGCAGCGTTGTAGGACAGGGAGCGACCAAAGCTTTCTTT	CSVVGQGATKAFF
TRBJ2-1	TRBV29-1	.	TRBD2	TGCAGCGGGACAGCGGGAGGGGTAGAGCAGTTCTTC	CSGTAGGVEQFF
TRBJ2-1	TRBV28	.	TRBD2	TGTGCCAGCAGTTCTAGCGGGATGGTTGCCTACAATGAGCAGTTCTTC	CASSSSGMVAYNEQFF
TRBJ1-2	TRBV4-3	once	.	TGCGCCAGCAGCCAAGATGGGGGGCCTTATGGCTACACCTTC	CASSQDGGPYGYTF
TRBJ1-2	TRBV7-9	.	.	TGTGCCAGCAGCTCACTCGACAGATCCAACTATGGCTACACCTTC	CASSSLDRSNYGYTF
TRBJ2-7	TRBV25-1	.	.	TGTGCCAGCAGTGATATCCAGGGAAGAGAGCAGTACTTC	CASSDIQGREQYF
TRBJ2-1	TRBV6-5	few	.	TGTGCCAGCAGCTCTAGCGTTAATGAGCAGTTCTTC	CASSSSVNEQFF
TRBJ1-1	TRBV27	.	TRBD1	TGTGCCAGCAGAATACAGGGGGCCACTGAAGCTTTCTTT	CASRIQGATEAFF
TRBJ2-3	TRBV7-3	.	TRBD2	TGTGCCAGCAGCCTAGCGGGGGGGCCAGTAGATACGCAGTATTTT	CASSLAGGPVDTQYF
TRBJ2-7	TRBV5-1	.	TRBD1	TGCGCCAGCAGCTGGGACAGGGGCCCCTACGAGCAGTACTTC	CASSWDRGPYEQYF
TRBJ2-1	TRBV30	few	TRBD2	TGTGCCTGGAGTGAGGGACTAGCTAGCAATGAGCAGTTCTTC	CAWSEGLASNEQFF
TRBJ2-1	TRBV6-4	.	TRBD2	TGTGCCAGCAGTCGGACTAGCGAAAACAATGAGCAGTTCTTC	CASSRTSENNEQFF
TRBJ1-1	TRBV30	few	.	TGTGCCTGGGACCCCAGGCAGAATGAAGCTTTCTTT	CAWDPRQNEAFF
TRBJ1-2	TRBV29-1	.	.	TGCAGCGTTAGACTAGATTTGAGCTATGGCTACACCTTC	CSVRLDLSYGYTF
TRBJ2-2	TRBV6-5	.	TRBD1	TGTGCCAGCAGCCCGGGACAGTACACCGGGGAGCTGTTTTTT	CASSPGQYTGELFF
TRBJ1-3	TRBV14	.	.	TGTGCCAGCAGCCAAGGCCAGTCTGGAAACACCATATATTTT	CASSQGQSGNTIYF
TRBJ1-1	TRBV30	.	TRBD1	TGTGCCTGGGCCGGGACAGGGAGGATGAACACTGAAGCTTTCTTT	CAWAGTGRMNTEAFF
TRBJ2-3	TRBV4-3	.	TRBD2	TGCGCCAGCAGCCAAGTCACTAGCGGGGGGAGCCCTAGCACAGATACGCAGTATTTT	CASSQVTSGGSPSTDTQYF
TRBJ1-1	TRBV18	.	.	TGTGCCAGCTCACCCCAGGGGATGAACACTGAAGCTTTCTTT	CASSPQGMNTEAFF